Listed below are T cell receptor beta chains from one sample, sequenced in a study of STAT5B mutations in CD4+ large granular lymphocyte leukemia. The method was immunoSEQ multiplex PCR; TCRdb's version includes in-frame clones alone and lacks a portion of them. The profile shows about 32,000 clones, 70% to 80% of them singletons. The sequenced sample was CD4+ T cells from blood buffy coats. These TCRs come from a human donor in good health. Each CDR3 is given with its conserved first and last residue. Fields, in order: V gene, J gene, D gene, clone size, CDR3 DNA, CDR3 protein. A D gene is named only where the DNA matches it firmly. Size values are once, few and many counts, or a class for expanded clones, and some rows have none.

>TRBV18|TRBJ1-1|TRBD1|NA
TGTGCCAGCTCACCTCAGAAGGCAACAGGGGCCAATTGGGGCACTGAAGCTTTCTTT
CASSPQKATGANWGTEAFF
>TRBV6-6|TRBJ2-7|TRBD2|NA
TGTGCCAGCAACGGGGCTAGCGGGGGCTACGAGCAGTACTTC
CASNGASGGYEQYF
>TRBV7-9|TRBJ1-2|NA|NA
TGTGCCAGCAGCTTAGCAATGACAGGCGGTGGCTACACCTTC
CASSLAMTGGGYTF
>TRBV28|TRBJ1-2|TRBD1|NA
TGTGCCAGCAGTCCCCCCCAGGGGGCAAGAGAGGGCTACACCTTC
CASSPPQGAREGYTF
>TRBV4-2|TRBJ1-2|NA|NA
TGTGCCAGCAGCCAAGACAGAGAGGGGGGAGGCTACACCTTC
CASSQDREGGGYTF
>TRBV2|TRBJ2-7|TRBD1|few
TGTGCCAGCAGTGAAGCGGAAGGACAGGGGGTTTACGAGCAGTACTTC
CASSEAEGQGVYEQYF
>TRBV7-2|TRBJ2-7|TRBD1|once
TGTGCCAGCAGCTCCAACAGGGGGCAAGACGAGCAGTACTTC
CASSSNRGQDEQYF
>TRBV2|TRBJ1-5|NA|NA
TGTGCCAGCAGTGACGGGGCAGAGGATCAGCCCCAGCATTTT
CASSDGAEDQPQHF
>TRBV2|TRBJ2-2|NA|NA
TGTGCCAGCAGTGTAACAGCGTACACCGGGGAGCTGTTTTTT
CASSVTAYTGELFF
>TRBV9|TRBJ2-5|NA|once
TGTGCCAGCAGCGTACAGGGTAGTGAGACCCAGTACTTC
CASSVQGSETQYF
>TRBV5-6|TRBJ1-4|NA|few
TGTGCCAGCAGCTTGGGCTTGTCAGGGTTTGAAAAACTGTTTTTT
CASSLGLSGFEKLFF
>TRBV28|TRBJ2-7|NA|NA
TGTGCCAGCACCAGACAGGGAGGGGGTTACGAGCAGTACTTC
CASTRQGGGYEQYF
>TRBV5-1|TRBJ1-4|TRBD1|NA
TGCGCCAGCAGCGGGGGGACAGGGATTGAAAAACTGTTTTTT
CASSGGTGIEKLFF
>TRBV28|TRBJ1-1|TRBD1|NA
TGTGCCAGCAGCGGGACAGGGCGAGGTGAAGCTTTCTTT
CASSGTGRGEAFF
>TRBV7-3|TRBJ2-7|NA|NA
TGTGCCAGCAGCTTAACGAACCCACGGACCCCCTACGAGCAGTACTTC
CASSLTNPRTPYEQYF
>TRBV7-3|TRBJ1-2|NA|NA
TGTGCCAGCAGCCAAACGGACAGCGGATATGGCTACACCTTC
CASSQTDSGYGYTF
>TRBV6-6|TRBJ1-3|NA|NA
TGTGCCAGCAGTTATACCGCCCGCTCTGGAAACACCATATATTTT
CASSYTARSGNTIYF
>TRBV19|TRBJ1-2|NA|few
TGTGCCAGTAGTATCGCCCTCTATGGCTACACCTTC
CASSIALYGYTF
>TRBV28|TRBJ1-5|TRBD1|NA
TGTGCCAGCAGTGTAGACAGGGGGCTTAGAAGTCAGCCCCAGCATTTT
CASSVDRGLRSQPQHF
>TRBV28|TRBJ1-2|NA|NA
TGTGCCAGCAGTTCCCCAGGGGCCGCGTCCGGCTACACCTTC
CASSSPGAASGYTF
>TRBV19|TRBJ2-7|NA|NA
TGTGCCAGTAGTTCCCTTCCTCAATCCTACGAGCAGTACTTC
CASSSLPQSYEQYF
>TRBV6-5|TRBJ1-2|NA|NA
TGTGCCAGCAGTTACTCGAGTGGAAGCAGTGGCTACACCTTC
CASSYSSGSSGYTF
>TRBV6-1|TRBJ1-1|NA|NA
TGTGCCAGCAGTCCTTTGACAGGTACCCCTCTTGAAGCTTTCTTT
CASSPLTGTPLEAFF
>TRBV18|TRBJ1-1|TRBD1|NA
TGTGCCAGCTCACCACAACAGGGGTCGTATGCTTTCTTT
CASSPQQGSYAFF
>TRBV7-2|TRBJ2-7|NA|few
TGTGCCAGCAGCAAGACAGGTGGCCCCTACGAGCAGTACTTC
CASSKTGGPYEQYF
>TRBV5-1|TRBJ2-3|NA|NA
TGCGCCAGCAGCTTGGGCGATACGCAGTATTTT
CASSLGDTQYF
>TRBV5-8|TRBJ1-5|NA|NA
TGTGCCAGCAGCTCACTTGTCCGTGGCAATCAGCCCCAGCATTTT
CASSSLVRGNQPQHF
>TRBV25-1|TRBJ2-7|NA|NA
TGTGCCAGCAGTCCCCGAGGGACCCACGAGCAGTACTTC
CASSPRGTHEQYF
>TRBV9|TRBJ1-1|NA|NA
TGTGCCAGCAGCGTAGTAATGGGTGGGACTGAAGCTTTCTTT
CASSVVMGGTEAFF
>TRBV7-9|TRBJ1-4|NA|NA
TGTGCCAGCAGCGGATCAACTAATGAAAAACTGTTTTTT
CASSGSTNEKLFF
>TRBV14|TRBJ2-3|NA|NA
TGTGCCAGCAGCCTACCCCCCCTCCCAGATACGCAGTATTTT
CASSLPPLPDTQYF
>TRBV30|TRBJ1-2|TRBD1|NA
TGTGCCTGGAGTGTATTACAGGGGGGTGGCTACACCTTC
CAWSVLQGGGYTF
>TRBV6-1|TRBJ1-4|NA|NA
TGTGCCAGCAGTGAGACACTCTCGGGGGAAAAACTGTTTTTT
CASSETLSGEKLFF
>TRBV10-3|TRBJ2-7|TRBD1|NA
TGTGCCATCAGTGAGTCCGGGACAGTTGGTCCCTACGAGCAGTACTTC
CAISESGTVGPYEQYF
>TRBV6-1|TRBJ2-1|NA|NA
TGTGCCAGCACTGGGACGTTCTTCAATGAGCAGTTCTTC
CASTGTFFNEQFF
>TRBV9|TRBJ2-7|NA|few
TGTGCCAGCAGCGTAGGATGGCAGGGGAACTACGAGCAGTACTTC
CASSVGWQGNYEQYF
>TRBV7-9|TRBJ2-1|NA|NA
TGTGCCAGCAGCTTTCCGGGTGAGCAGTTCTTC
CASSFPGEQFF
>TRBV28|TRBJ1-1|NA|few
TGTGCCAGCAAGGTGAACACTGAAGCTTTCTTT
CASKVNTEAFF
>TRBV7-2|TRBJ2-3|TRBD2|NA
TGTGCCAGCAGCCCCCGCCTAGCGGGGGATCGGGATACGCAGTATTTT
CASSPRLAGDRDTQYF
>TRBV7-2|TRBJ1-2|NA|NA
TGTGCCAGCAGCTTAGCCGGCTACTATGGCTACACCTTC
CASSLAGYYGYTF
>TRBV5-6|TRBJ2-1|NA|NA
TGTGCCAGCAGCTTGCCAGGGTCGACGTACAATGAGCAGTTCTTC
CASSLPGSTYNEQFF
>TRBV6-5|TRBJ1-5|TRBD1|NA
TGTGCCAGCAGTCTGGGGACAGGGAACAATCAGCCCCAGCATTTT
CASSLGTGNNQPQHF
>TRBV11-2|TRBJ1-1|NA|NA
TGTGCCAGCAGCTTGGAAGGGAACACTGAAGCTTTCTTT
CASSLEGNTEAFF
>TRBV10-3|TRBJ2-7|NA|NA
TGTGCCATCAGTGTGGCAGGAACCTACGAGCAGTACTTC
CAISVAGTYEQYF
>TRBV7-8|TRBJ2-1|NA|few
TGTGCCAGCAGTTCCAGTCCCCCTCTAGCCCCACAGATCAATGAGCAGTTCTTC
CASSSSPPLAPQINEQFF
>TRBV10-3|TRBJ2-7|TRBD1|NA
TGTGCCATCAGTGAGTTACAGGGGAGCTACGAGCAGTACTTC
CAISELQGSYEQYF